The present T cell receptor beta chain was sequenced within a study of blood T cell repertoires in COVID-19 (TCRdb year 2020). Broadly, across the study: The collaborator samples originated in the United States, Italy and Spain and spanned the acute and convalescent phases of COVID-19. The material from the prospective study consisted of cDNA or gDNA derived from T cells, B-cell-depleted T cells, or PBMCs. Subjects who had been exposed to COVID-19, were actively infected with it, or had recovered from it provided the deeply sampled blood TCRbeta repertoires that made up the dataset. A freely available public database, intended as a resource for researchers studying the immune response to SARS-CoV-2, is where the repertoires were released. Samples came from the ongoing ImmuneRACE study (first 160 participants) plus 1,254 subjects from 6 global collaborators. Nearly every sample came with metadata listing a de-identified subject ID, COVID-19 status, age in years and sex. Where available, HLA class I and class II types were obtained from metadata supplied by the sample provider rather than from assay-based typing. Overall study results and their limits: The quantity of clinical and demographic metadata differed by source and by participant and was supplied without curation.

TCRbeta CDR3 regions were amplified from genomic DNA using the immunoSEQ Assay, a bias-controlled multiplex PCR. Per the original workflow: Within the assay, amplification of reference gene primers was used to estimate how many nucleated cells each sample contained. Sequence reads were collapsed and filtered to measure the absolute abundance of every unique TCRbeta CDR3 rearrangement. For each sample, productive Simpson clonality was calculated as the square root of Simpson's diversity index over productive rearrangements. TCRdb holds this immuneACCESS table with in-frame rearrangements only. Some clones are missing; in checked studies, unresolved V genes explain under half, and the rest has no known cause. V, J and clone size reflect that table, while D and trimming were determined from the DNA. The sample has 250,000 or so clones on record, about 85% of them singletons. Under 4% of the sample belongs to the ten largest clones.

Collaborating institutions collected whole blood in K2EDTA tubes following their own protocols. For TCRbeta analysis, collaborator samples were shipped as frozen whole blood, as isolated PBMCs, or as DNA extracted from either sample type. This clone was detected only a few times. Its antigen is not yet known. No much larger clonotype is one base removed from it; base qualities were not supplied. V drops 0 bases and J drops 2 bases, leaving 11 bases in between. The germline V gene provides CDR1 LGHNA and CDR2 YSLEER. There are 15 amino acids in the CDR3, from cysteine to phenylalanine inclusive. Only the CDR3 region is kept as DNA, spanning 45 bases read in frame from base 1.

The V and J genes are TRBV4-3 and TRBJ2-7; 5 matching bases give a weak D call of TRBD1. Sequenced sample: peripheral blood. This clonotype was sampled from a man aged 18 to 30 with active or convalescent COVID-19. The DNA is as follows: TGCGCCAGCAGCCAAGAGTCAGGGCCTCCCTACGAGCAGTACTTC. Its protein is CASSQESGPPYEQYF.